This TCR beta chain was recorded in a study of T cells after yellow fever vaccination (dated by TCRdb to between 2017 and 2020). Background for the entire study: Libraries from fractions with low cell numbers were prepared with the SMART-Seq v4 Ultra Low Input RNA kit. To track T-cell clones before and after primary and booster YFV17D yellow fever vaccination, bulk TCR alpha and beta repertoires were sequenced longitudinally. Blood samples were taken at several timepoints before and after primary and secondary immunization, and bulk PBMC replicates and cell subsets were isolated. Two healthy male donors made up the cohort, one aged 18 to 29 years and the other aged 30 to 40 years. Overall study results and their limits: Compared with the primary T-cell response, the secondary T-cell response was weaker but faster, peaking on day 5 rather than day 15. The study included only a couple of donors, which limits how far the findings can be generalized. After the booster, most of the clones that had expanded following primary vaccination were detected again (around 97% of CD4 and 88% of CD8), which suggests that memory was broadly maintained. Computational filtering was required because FACS-sorted repertoires could contain abundant contaminating clonotypes from the bulk population. A small share of clonotypes was detected in both CD4 and CD8 compartments, with the overlap likely arising from convergent recombination.

V and J lose 8 bases and 2 bases, and a span of 12 bases separates them. The germline V gene encodes CDR1 LNHDA and CDR2 SQIVND (reference sequence). The cysteine opens and the phenylalanine closes a CDR3 of 14 amino acids. Only the CDR3 DNA stays, 42 bases, in frame from base 1. Synthesis of TCR cDNA relied on 5'RACE template switching, a step that introduced a universal primer site along with unique molecular identifiers. cDNA synthesis was primed from both the TCR alpha and TCR beta constant segments. Library amplification used two PCR steps, and the second PCR step added sample barcodes and sequencing adapters. Libraries were sequenced on Illumina HiSeq 2500 (2x100 bp) or NovaSeq (2x150 bp). On the study's bioinformatics: MIGEC was used to demultiplex reads and collapse the reads into UMI consensus sequences, and MiXCR was used for V(D)J alignment. Clonotypes responding to the vaccine were identified with edgeR on replicate PBMC samples, with the criteria of FDR below 0.01 and a log2 fold change above 5 up to day 15. Each bulk clonotype received a CD4 or CD8 identity based on whether the sequenced CD4 or CD8 repertoire contained that clonotype at higher abundance. Using fastp trimming at Q25 and MiXCR clonotype assembly, TCRdb reanalyzed the public sequencing data and kept in-frame beta chains. Each CDR3 protein appears once, grouped with its most common genes and DNA. TCRdb, not the authors, supplied the V and J calls. In this sample the table shows a few hundred thousand distinct CDR3 sequences, less than 20% of which occur a single time. Approximately 15% of the sample is held by the ten biggest clonotypes.

The sample holds a few counts of this clonotype. This clone's antigen is unknown. One base away there is no much larger clone; base qualities are not given. What this sample's treatment or condition label stands for: live attenuated yellow fever vaccine strain. At each blood-draw timepoint, two biological replicates of bulk PBMCs were collected. PBMCs were isolated from peripheral blood using a standard Ficoll-Paque protocol. TriZol was used to extract RNA from bulk PBMCs, from CD4 and CD8 fractions, and from dextramer-positive and dextramer-negative fractions. The material was PBMCs, obtained around 5 days after the first yellow fever vaccination. This TCR was recovered from a man younger than 35 who received the YFV17D yellow fever vaccine. This chain is built from TRBV19 and TRBJ2-2; the D gene is perhaps TRBD1, on 6 matching bases. The CDR3: CASGTGINTGELFF. The DNA sequence is as follows: TGTGCCAGTGGCACAGGGATCAACACCGGGGAGCTGTTTTTT. With all but the CDR3 taken from the reference TRBV19 and TRBJ2-2 genes, the full variable domain is: DGGITQSPKYLFRKEGQNVTLSCEQNLNHDAMYWYRQDPGQGLRLIYYSQIVNDFQKGDIAEGYSVSREKKESFPLTVTSAQKNPTAFYLCASGTGINTGELFFGEGSRLTVL.